This T cell receptor (beta chain) was identified in a study of naive and memory T cell subsets (dated by TCRdb to about 2017). Regarding the research as a whole: The study applied an open-source, UMI-based TCR alpha and beta sequencing pipeline to sorted naive and memory peripheral blood T cell subsets. RNA was DNase-treated and reverse transcribed with TCR constant-region primers, mostly using SuperScript III. The results of the functional CMV T cell responses matched the IgG serology results in every case. Overall study results and their limits: TCR abundance followed a power law with an exponent that was different for naive and memory subsets but consistent across the three individuals. In both CD4 and CD8 cells, going from naive through CM, EM and EMRA, the Gini index went up while Shannon and inverse Simpson diversity went down. The repertoire findings for the naive and memory subsets could not be validated against a ground truth, as none was available. Naive repertoires, especially CD8, contained a few larger clonotypes, possibly memory cells re-expressing CD45RA. Clonotypes were defined as single alpha or beta chain sequences, not paired alpha/beta receptors. RNA-based TCR counts may be influenced by expression changes linked to T cell activation and differentiation. Following error correction, more than 95% of naive TCR sequences occurred only once, which made naive abundance distributions much steeper than those of memory subsets.

Library prep was done by UMI-ligation and nested PCR. To cover both TRBC1 and TRBC2, the beta constant-region primer consisted of an equimolar mix of two oligonucleotides. Four rounds of PCR were used to amplify ligated cDNA, with nested alpha and beta constant-region primers being used together with the SP2 primer. A single-stranded oligonucleotide carrying the SP2 primer and a 12-nucleotide UMI was ligated to the 3' end of the cDNA by T4 RNA ligase 1. The ligation reaction was incubated at 16°C for about 20-24 hours. PCR2 was typically run as a SYBR Green qPCR and stopped at a predetermined threshold to prevent over-amplification. Apart from the first purification, every purification step used Agencourt AMPure XP magnetic beads. Library amounts were measured by Qubit and library quality was assessed on a TapeStation, where the main peak was expected at around 650 bp. Pooled libraries were sequenced on an Illumina MiSeq with v2 2x251 paired-end kits, typically giving about 0.95-2.2 million reads per sample. Each sample library was pooled at 4 to 5 nM, and roughly 4.5-7% PhiX was included to improve cluster recognition. Per the authors' processing: V and J genes were assigned to Demultiplexor-processed FASTQ reads by Decombinator through tag matching, with a single base-pair mismatch being allowed. By using UMIs, Collapsinator corrected both sequencing errors and the frequency errors caused by PCR heterogeneity. TCRs were translated and CDR3s were extracted from the conserved cysteine to the FGXG phenylalanine by CDR3Translator, with non-productive sequences being flagged. Gini, Shannon entropy and inverse Simpson indices were calculated on repertoires subsampled to equal numbers of UMI-defined TCRs. Clonotype abundance distributions were fitted to a power law by maximum likelihood within the linear range. Similar UMI counts, unique TCR numbers and clonal distributions were obtained with the pipeline and with MIGEC on one naive CD8 sample. One analysis removed from the naive repertoire any naive TCRs that were also present in any memory subset from the same donor. A set of several thousand CMV-associated CDR3 sequences, compiled from VDJdb and a published dataset, was used to search the repertoires. TCRdb trimmed the raw reads at Q25, called clones with MiXCR and kept productive beta chains. Rows merge per CDR3 protein into single entries with the most common DNA and genes. The authors' filters were not applied to this entry. A total of over 110,000 distinct CDR3 sequences appear in this sample, approximately 21% of them only once. Roughly 0.6% of the sample is in the top ten clones.

CDR1 and CDR2 are read off the germline V gene (reference sequence) as DFQATT and SNEGSKA. The germline V and J ends show losses of 0 bases and 7 bases respectively, and no gene match explains 9 bases of the junction. The CDR3 runs 16 amino acids, cysteine and phenylalanine included. This entry keeps only the CDR3 DNA: 48 bases, framed from base 1. The sample holds a few counts of this clonotype. Its binding antigen is unknown. No quality values exist for individual bases; no much larger clone is one base distant. From the second PCR step onward, the TCR alpha chain libraries and the TCR beta chain libraries were amplified separately. The CMV status of each donor was determined by measuring IFNgamma production from CD4+ T cells after fresh PBMCs had been stimulated overnight with CMV viral lysate. Miltenyi beads were used first to positively select CD4 T cells, and CD8 T cells were then positively selected from the CD4-negative fraction. Cells were stained for CD3, CD4, CD8, CD45RA, CD27 and a live/dead dye and were sorted on a BD Aria II into four subsets based on CD45RA and CD27. Blood came from three healthy volunteers, each fractionated into CD4 and CD8 T cells and then into four differentiation subsets. Around 120 ml of peripheral blood was collected from each donor, and PBMC were isolated from the blood using Ficoll-Paque PLUS density-gradient centrifugation. Sorted cells were lysed in RLT buffer, after which RNA was extracted using a Qiagen RNeasy kit and stored at -80 degrees C.

The sample was naive CD8+ T cells from blood. This specimen's cell subset or site label, interpreted: naive T cells, CD45RA high CD27+. This clonotype was sampled from a human donor in good health. Rearrangement joined TRBV20-1 to TRBJ2-1; TRBD2 lines up with 10 middle nucleotides. The CDR3 loop reads CSARDTASGSWNEQFF. The DNA sequence reads TGCAGTGCTAGAGATACGGCTAGCGGGAGCTGGAATGAGCAGTTCTTC.